The following is a T cell receptor beta chain sequence with its context. The source of the sample is a study of blood T cell repertoires in COVID-19. Study context: The United States, Italy and Spain were the sources of the acute and convalescent COVID-19 samples.

The data were produced by immunoSEQ multiplex PCR, yet TCRdb's version contains in-frame clones alone and is incomplete. The data hold almost 200,000 clones, with around 85% observed a single time. While infection was still active, Seattle patients were enrolled and then followed longitudinally. V dropped 6 bases and J dropped 7; count of bases not matched to a gene: 7. Per germline, CDR1 SNHLY and CDR2 FYNNEI. There are 14 residues in the CDR3. This TCR was recovered from a man aged 55 to 70 with COVID-19, enrolled during active disease. The J gene is TRBJ1-4, the V gene TRBV2; 8 bases map to TRBD1. Sequencing used peripheral blood. In nucleotides, the CDR3 is TGTGCCAGCAGGGGGACAGGCCCTGGTGAAAAACTGTTTTTT. Amino acid sequence: CASRGTGPGEKLFF.